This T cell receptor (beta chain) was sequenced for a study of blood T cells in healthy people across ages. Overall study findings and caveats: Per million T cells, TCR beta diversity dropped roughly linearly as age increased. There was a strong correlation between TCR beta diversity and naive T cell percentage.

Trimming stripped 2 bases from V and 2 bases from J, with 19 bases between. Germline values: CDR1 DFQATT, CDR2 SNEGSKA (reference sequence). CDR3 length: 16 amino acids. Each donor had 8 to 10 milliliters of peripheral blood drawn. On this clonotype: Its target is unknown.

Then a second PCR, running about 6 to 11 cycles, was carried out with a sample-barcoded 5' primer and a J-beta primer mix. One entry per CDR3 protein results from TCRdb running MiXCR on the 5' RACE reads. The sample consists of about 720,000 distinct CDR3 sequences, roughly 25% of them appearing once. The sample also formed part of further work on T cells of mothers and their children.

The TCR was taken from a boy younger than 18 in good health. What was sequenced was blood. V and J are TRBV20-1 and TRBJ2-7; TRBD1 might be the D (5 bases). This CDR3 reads CSARPTQQVRAYEQYF. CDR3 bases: TGCAGTGCTAGACCAACACAACAGGTTCGAGCCTACGAGCAGTACTTC.